This entry lists 17 T cell receptor beta chains sequenced from one sample in a study of T cells in Graves' hyperthyroidism and ophthalmopathy. RNA transcripts provided the source from which TCR beta CDR3 regions were amplified. First-round RT-PCR of the TCR CDR3 relied on the HTBI primer set. TCRdb reprocessed the multiplex PCR reads via MiXCR and lists one record per CDR3 protein. The repertoire has a few hundred thousand distinct CDR3 sequences, approximately 14% of them found once; the top ten carry more than 4.5%. Sequencing was done on a sample of blood. The receptors here all came from a woman aged 18-29 years with Graves' hyperthyroidism.

This clonotype was observed at least ten times. The chain recombines TRBV7-6 with TRBJ2-5; D ambiguous. Germline CDR1 and CDR2: SGHVS and FNYEAQ. Trimming removed 5 bases from V and 9 bases from J, with 16 bases in between. The CDR3 is 13 amino acids. CDR3 coding DNA: TGTGCCAGCAGCCGTGGGGTGGATAGGTCCCAGTACTTC. Translating it yields CASSRGVDRSQYF.

The CDR3 protein is CASTPRREGRDTEAFF. In DNA form, the CDR3 reads TGTGCCAGTACACCCAGGAGAGAAGGTCGTGACACTGAAGCTTTCTTT. The J gene is TRBJ1-1, the V gene TRBV6-2 or TRBV6-3; D is unclear. Trimming cost V 9 bases and J 3 bases, with 23 bases left between them. CDR3 length: 16 amino acids. Germline V gene data show CDR1 as MNHEY and CDR2 as SVGEGT.

The chain employs TRBV7-6 and TRBJ2-1, with D perhaps matching TRBD1 (6 bases). CDR1 is SGHVS and CDR2 is FNYEAQ in the germline V gene. The CDR3 extends over 15 amino acids. V was clipped by 5 bases and J by 8 bases, with 19 bases between them. CDR3 sequence reads: CASSTGTPGSYEQFF. CDR3 in DNA: TGTGCCAGCAGCACCGGGACACCTGGATCCTATGAGCAGTTCTTC.

This clonotype was observed at least ten times. This chain joins TRBV28 and TRBJ2-3; a possible D gene is TRBD1 (5 bases). Germline V gives CDR1 MDHEN, CDR2 SYDVKM. Trimming took 3 bases from V and 1 from J, leaving 11 bases between them. This CDR3 contains 15 residues. CDR3: CASSLVGPRTDTQYF. DNA of the CDR3: TGTGCCAGCAGTTTGGTGGGGCCCCGCACAGATACGCAGTATTTT.

This clonotype has a handful of counts. The chain joins TRBV6-1 to TRBJ1-4, with D hard to call. Germline loops: CDR1 MNHNS, CDR2 SASEGT. The V end was cut by 7 bases, the J end by 3 bases, with 9 bases between. The CDR3 spans 13 residues. In DNA form, the CDR3 reads TGTGCCAGCACCCGGGGTCCTAATGAAAAACTGTTTTTT. Its protein product is CASTRGPNEKLFF.

In its sample, this clonotype was seen a few times. The chain recombines TRBV20-1 with TRBJ1-2; D ambiguous. Germline lookup yields CDR1 DFQATT and CDR2 SNEGSKA (reference sequence). CDR3 length: 12 residues. The ends were cut back, 0 bases at V and 8 bases at J, with 10 bases in the middle. The CDR3 region has the DNA TGCAGTGCTAGAGATGTGGTTGGCGGCTACACCTTC. This sequence encodes CSARDVVGGYTF.

This clonotype was observed at least ten times. The chain uses TRBV28 and TRBJ1-4; TRBD1 matches at 8 bases. Germline V gene data show CDR1 as MDHEN and CDR2 as SYDVKM. V was clipped by 7 bases and J by 6 bases; unmatched bases: 13. The CDR3 covers 16 residues. CDR3 sequence reads: CASMDRVGRYDEKLFF. DNA of the CDR3: TGTGCCAGCATGGACAGGGTTGGGAGGTATGATGAAAAACTGTTTTTT.

This clonotype was recorded once. V is TRBV12-3 or TRBV12-4 and J is TRBJ2-2; 16 bases line up with TRBD2. This CDR3 comprises 19 residues. Trimming cost V 5 bases and J 3 bases; bases outside gene matches: 9. The CDR3 DNA is TGTGCCAGCAGTCCGGGACTAGCGGGAGGGCTATGGGACACCGGGGAGCTGTTTTTT. Its protein product is CASSPGLAGGLWDTGELFF.

This clonotype has a count of ten or more. This chain links TRBV5-8 with TRBJ2-7, with 7 bases identical to TRBD2. The CDR3 sequence is 14 residues long. V lost 2 bases to trimming and J lost 6 bases; unmatched junction nucleotides: 8. Germline V lookup: CDR1 SGHTS, CDR2 YDEGEE. The CDR3 nucleotides are TGTGCCAGCAGCTTAGCGGGAAGCCTTATCGAGCAGTACTTC. Its protein is CASSLAGSLIEQYF.

This clonotype was seen many times. The chain employs TRBV5-1 and TRBJ1-1, with D perhaps TRBD1 (6 bases). Germline V gene lookup returns CDR1 SGHRS and CDR2 YFSETQ. The V end lost 5 bases, the J end lost 4 bases, and 12 bases lay between the germline ends. The CDR3 has 13 amino acids. CDR3 protein: CASRPGQPTEAFF. In DNA form, the CDR3 reads TGCGCCAGCAGACCCGGACAGCCCACTGAAGCTTTCTTT.

The chain couples TRBV15 to TRBJ1-5; 8 bases map to TRBD1. Trimming took 5 bases from V and 7 from J; bases not matched to a gene: 4. The CDR3 runs to 13 residues. Germline-derived CDR1 and CDR2 are LNHNV and YYDKDF (reference sequence). This CDR3 is CATSPGQEQPQHF. The CDR3 DNA reads TGTGCCACCAGCCCGGGACAGGAACAGCCCCAGCATTTT. Full variable domain (outside the CDR3, taken from reference TRBV15 and TRBJ1-5): DAMVIQNPRYQVTQFGKPVTLSCSQTLNHNVMYWYQQKSSQAPKLLFHYYDKDFNNEADTPDNFQSRRPNTSFCFLDIRSPGLGDTAMYLCATSPGQEQPQHFGDGTRLSIL.

This clonotype was seen at least ten times. The rearrangement links TRBV29-1 to TRBJ2-3, with 11 positions matching TRBD2. V was clipped by 5 bases and J by 3 bases; unmatched bases: 7. This CDR3 is 15 amino acids long. Germline CDR1 reads SQVTM; CDR2 reads ANQGSEA. CDR3: CSVPGTSGITDTQYF. CDR3 nucleotide sequence: TGCAGCGTTCCCGGGACTAGCGGTATTACAGATACGCAGTATTTT.

V usage is TRBV6-2 or TRBV6-3 and J usage is TRBJ1-6; TRBD1 might be the D (5 bases). CDR1 and CDR2 from the germline V gene are MNHEY and SVGEGT. This CDR3 has 14 amino acids. Trimming cost V 2 bases and J 5 bases, with 7 bases left between them. This CDR3 is CASSYGTDNSPLHF. The CDR3 DNA is TGTGCCAGCAGTTACGGGACGGATAATTCACCCCTCCACTTT.

This clonotype was recorded many times. The chain recombines TRBV6-1 with TRBJ2-1, with D maybe TRBD1 (6 bases). Trimming took 8 bases from V and 6 from J, leaving 14 bases between them. The CDR3 runs 13 residues. Germline CDR1 MNHNS, CDR2 SASEGT. The CDR3 region has the DNA TGTGCCAGCCAGACAGGCTGGGTCAATGAGCAGTTCTTC. This gives the protein CASQTGWVNEQFF.

This clonotype was observed a few times. The CDR3, as DNA: TGTGCCAGCAGCCAAACTAAAGGCACAGATACGCAGTATTTT. Amino acid sequence: CASSQTKGTDTQYF. V gene TRBV9 combines with J gene TRBJ2-3; D is unclear. The CDR3 length is 14 residues. Trimming removed 4 bases at V and 1 base at J, with 10 bases between. Germline V CDR1 and CDR2: SGDLS, YYNGEE. The entire variable domain, with the rest obtained from reference TRBV9 and TRBJ2-3, is as follows: DSGVTQTPKHLITATGQRVTLRCSPRSGDLSVYWYQQSLDQGLQFLIQYYNGEERAKGNILERFSAQQFPDLHSELNLSSLELGDSALYFCASSQTKGTDTQYFGPGTRLTVL.

This clonotype was detected many times. J is TRBJ2-1 and V is TRBV28, with 9 bases aligning to TRBD1. Losses at the gene ends were 3 bases for V and 6 bases for J; bases not matched to a gene: 6. Germline V CDR1 and CDR2: MDHEN, SYDVKM. This CDR3 has 15 residues. CDR3 coding DNA: TGTGCCAGCAGTTTGGGGGACAGGGAGGCCAATGAGCAGTTCTTC. It is translated as CASSLGDREANEQFF.

This clonotype was detected only a few times. This could be a read error, since a much larger clone is one nucleotide away. V gene TRBV2 combines with J gene TRBJ2-5; D might be TRBD2 (6 bases). Near its end, the DNA agrees better with TRBJ2-1, so the J call may be wrong. The CDR3 is 13 residues long. CDR1 is SNHLY and CDR2 is FYNNEI in the germline V gene. The CDR3 bases are TGTGCCAGCAGCCCCTCGGCTCGGGAGACCCAGTTCTTC. Its translation is CASSPSARETQFF.